One and the same sample provided the 24 T cell receptor beta chains below, sequenced in a study of CD8 T cells in ankylosing spondylitis. TCRdb passed the 5' RACE reads through MiXCR, listing each CDR3 protein once. This table holds tens of thousands of distinct CDR3 sequences, about 10% found once. What was sequenced was blood, either unsorted or a sorted T cell fraction (not recorded which). The receptors originated from a male donor with ankylosing spondylitis or in good health (not recorded which).

This clonotype was seen many times. This chain joins TRBV12-3 or TRBV12-4 and TRBJ2-7, with 8 bases that match TRBD2. Unmatched junction bases numbered 9, after V lost 5 bases and J lost 3 bases. This CDR3 is 15 amino acids long. CDR3 loop: CASSPIAGRGYEQYF. Here the CDR3 DNA reads TGTGCCAGCAGTCCAATAGCGGGGAGGGGCTACGAGCAGTACTTC.

There are a few counts of this clonotype. The chain is built from TRBV7-2 and TRBJ1-1, with unresolved D. V was shortened by 1 base and J by 5 bases, with 8 bases between the two germline ends. The CDR3 spans 13 residues. From germline, CDR1 is SGHTA and CDR2 FQGNSA. The chain's CDR3 is CASSLVTITEAFF. The CDR3 DNA sequence: TGTGCCAGCAGCTTAGTGACAATTACTGAAGCTTTCTTT.

This clonotype was found many times. The V and J genes are TRBV5-1 and TRBJ1-2, with 7 bases matching TRBD1. Germline assignment: CDR1 SGHRS and CDR2 YFSETQ. This CDR3 region has 13 residues. V gave up 0 bases and J gave up 8 bases; unmatched junction bases: 4. The CDR3 loop is CASSLEDRRGYTF. CDR3 DNA sequence: TGCGCCAGCAGCTTGGAGGACAGGCGCGGCTACACCTTC.

This clonotype occurred many times. V and J are TRBV6-2 or TRBV6-3 and TRBJ2-7; the match to TRBD2 covers 7 bases. CDR1 and CDR2 from the germline V gene are MNHEY and SVGEGT. The CDR3 totals 16 residues. The V and J ends lost 6 bases and 2 bases, in that order; junction bases with no gene match: 13. The DNA of the CDR3 is TGTGCCAGCAGAGCTCCGGGACTACAAGCCACCTACGAGCAGTACTTC. Its translation: CASRAPGLQATYEQYF.

This clonotype was picked up many times. This chain connects TRBV12-3 or TRBV12-4 to TRBJ1-1; TRBD1 matches at 8 bases. V lost 5 bases, J lost 7 bases, and 6 bases stayed unmatched. The CDR3 consists of 13 residues. Written as DNA, the CDR3 is TGTGCCAGCAGTCCCGGACAGGGCAGTGAAGCTTTCTTT. It specifies CASSPGQGSEAFF.

This clonotype was seen at least ten times. The rearrangement uses TRBV6-2 or TRBV6-3 and TRBJ2-2; D unresolved. V lost 8 bases and J lost 0, with 7 bases in between. The CDR3 sequence is 13 residues long. Per germline, CDR1 MNHEY and CDR2 SVGEGT. The CDR3 region is CASEATNTGELFF. In DNA, the CDR3 is TGTGCCAGCGAAGCGACGAACACCGGGGAGCTGTTTTTT.

The sample holds many counts of this clonotype. The chain uses TRBV29-1 and TRBJ2-2, with TRBD1 matching 7 bases. Germline V CDR1 and CDR2: SQVTM, ANQGSEA. The CDR3 has 16 residues. V was clipped by 6 bases and J by 1 base; unmatched bases: 11. The CDR3: CSVRFEGAGNTGELFF. The CDR3 nucleotides are TGCAGCGTCAGATTTGAGGGGGCTGGGAACACCGGGGAGCTGTTTTTT.

In this sample, this clonotype turned up many times. The chain joins TRBV28 to TRBJ2-1; 8 bases match TRBD1. Germline V gives CDR1 MDHEN, CDR2 SYDVKM. The trim removed 9 bases at V and 5 bases at J, leaving 6 bases unmatched. CDR3 size: 13 residues. The CDR3 DNA follows: TGTGCCAGTGACGGGACAGGAAACAATGAGCAGTTCTTC. Its translation is CASDGTGNNEQFF.

This clonotype occurred many times. The chain carries TRBV12-3 or TRBV12-4 and TRBJ1-4; the match to TRBD1 covers 7 bases. The length of the CDR3 is 14 residues. The junction had 5 bases not matched to a gene; V was cut back by 3 bases and J by 7 bases. The CDR3 reads CASSLRQGGEKLFF. CDR3 nucleotides: TGTGCCAGCAGTTTGCGACAGGGAGGTGAAAAACTGTTTTTT.

This clonotype came up many times. V and J are TRBV3-1 and TRBJ2-3; D not resolved. The germline V gene encodes CDR1 LGHDT and CDR2 YNNKEL (reference sequence). This CDR3 is built from 14 residues. Trimming took off 4 bases at V and 2 bases at J, with 10 bases between the two ends. Here the CDR3 DNA reads TGTGCCAGCAGCCGGGATCCTAACACAGATACGCAGTATTTT. Protein sequence: CASSRDPNTDTQYF.

A single count supports this clonotype. The V gene is TRBV29-1, the J gene TRBJ2-2, with 8 positions matching TRBD1. The germline V gene has CDR1 SQVTM and CDR2 ANQGSEA. The J segment lost 5 bases and the V segment lost 6 bases, leaving 8 bases of the junction unmatched. The length of the CDR3 is 14 residues. CDR3 in amino acids: CSVGPGGSTGELFF. CDR3 DNA sequence: TGCAGCGTGGGGCCAGGGGGCAGTACCGGGGAGCTGTTTTTT.

V is TRBV5-1 and J is TRBJ2-3; the D gene is possibly TRBD1 (5 bases). The V and J ends lost 0 bases and 2 bases respectively, with 10 bases between them. CDR1 is SGHRS and CDR2 is YFSETQ in the germline V gene. The length of the CDR3 is 15 residues. CDR3 region: CASSLEGDITDTQYF. CDR3 nucleotides: TGCGCCAGCAGCTTGGAAGGGGATATCACAGATACGCAGTATTTT.

This clonotype was detected many times. DNA for the CDR3: TGTGCCAGCAGTCCAGGACTAGCGGGGGCGTACGAGCAGTACTTC. Its translation: CASSPGLAGAYEQYF. The chain employs TRBV12-3 or TRBV12-4 and TRBJ2-7, with 13 bases identical to TRBD2. The CDR3 contains 15 residues. The ends lost 5 bases at V and 4 bases at J; junction bases unmatched: 5.

This clonotype was picked up many times. The V call is TRBV12-3 or TRBV12-4, the J call TRBJ2-7, with 9 bases aligning to TRBD2. The CDR3 is 13 amino acids. Germline trimming cut 7 bases from V and 12 bases from J; bases unmatched to any gene: 13. In nucleotides, the CDR3 is TGTGCCAGCAACCCCAGCGGGGGGCGACTTCCGTACTTC. Amino acids: CASNPSGGRLPYF.

The chain has TRBV7-8 and TRBJ1-1; TRBD1 agrees at 10 bases. V dropped 3 bases and J dropped 9; count of bases not matched to a gene: 10. The CDR3 spans 15 residues. Germline V gives CDR1 SGHVS, CDR2 FQNEAQ. The CDR3 protein is CASSLDATGGLQAFF. The CDR3 DNA reads as TGTGCCAGCAGCTTGGACGCGACAGGGGGCTTACAAGCTTTCTTT.

This clonotype showed up many times. This chain uses TRBV10-3 with TRBJ1-4; TRBD1 might be the D (6 bases). Germline V lookup: CDR1 ENHRY, CDR2 SYGVKD. The CDR3 consists of 13 residues. The germline V and J ends were trimmed by 2 bases and 6 bases, with 7 bases remaining between them. CDR3 sequence: CAISERTDEKLFF. The DNA of the CDR3 is TGTGCCATCAGTGAGCGGACAGATGAAAAACTGTTTTTT.

By sample share, this clonotype is medium-sized (0.01 to 0.1%). The chain links TRBV5-1 to TRBJ2-7; 7 bases are a match to TRBD2. The germline V gene encodes CDR1 SGHRS and CDR2 YFSETQ. V was clipped by 0 bases and J by 4 bases; unmatched bases: 4. This CDR3 region has 14 residues. Here the CDR3 reads CASSLGLAEYEQYF. The CDR3 nucleotides read TGCGCCAGCAGCTTGGGGCTAGCGGAATACGAGCAGTACTTC.

The chain links TRBV12-3 or TRBV12-4 to TRBJ1-5, with D perhaps matching TRBD1 (6 bases). The CDR3 is made up of 15 amino acids. V shed 3 bases and J shed 0 bases, with 9 bases lying between them. The CDR3 DNA reads as TGTGCCAGCAGTTTGTGGGGGGCTAGCAATCAGCCCCAGCATTTT. It specifies CASSLWGASNQPQHF.

This clonotype was seen ten or more times. This chain joins TRBV28 and TRBJ2-7; D unresolved. V was pared by 6 bases and J by 1 base, with 13 bases between. This CDR3 spans 14 amino acids. CDR1 is MDHEN and CDR2 is SYDVKM in the germline V gene. The CDR3 sequence is CASSPATASYEQYF. The CDR3, as DNA: TGTGCCAGCAGCCCCGCTACCGCTTCCTACGAGCAGTACTTC.

CDR3 DNA: TGTGCCAGCAGCAGCCATCGGGGACTAGCTAATAACGATGAGCAGTTCTTC. This gives the protein CASSSHRGLANNDEQFF. The chain has TRBV7-6 and TRBJ2-1; 9 bases agree with TRBD2. The germline gives CDR1 SGHVS, CDR2 FNYEAQ. The V segment lost 5 bases and the J segment 8 bases; nucleotides outside the gene matches: 16. This CDR3 region has 17 residues.

As regards this clonotype: At one boundary the junction diverges from the germline segment, which might be a read error. The CDR3 DNA is TGTGTCAGCAGCTTAGCAGGGGTCCGGGACGGGGAGCTGTTTTTT. Protein: CVSSLAGVRDGELFF. The gene calls are TRBV7-2 and TRBJ2-2; TRBD1 might be the D (6 bases). Germline V gene data show CDR1 as SGHTA and CDR2 as FQGNSA. The CDR3 contains 15 residues.

The chain has TRBV15 and TRBJ2-7; D may match TRBD1 or TRBD2 (6 bases each). From germline, CDR1 is LNHNV and CDR2 YYDKDF (reference sequence). Deletions cut 0 bases from V and 3 bases from J, with 9 bases between. The CDR3 is 14 amino acids. CDR3 coding DNA: TGTGCCACCAGCAGAGACAGGGGACTCTACGAGCAGTACTTC. Amino acids: CATSRDRGLYEQYF.

This clonotype was observed at least ten times. V is TRBV12-3 or TRBV12-4 and J is TRBJ1-1, with 7 bases lining up with TRBD1. V gave up 6 bases and J gave up 11 bases; unmatched junction bases: 12. This CDR3 is built from 13 residues. DNA for the CDR3: TGTGCCAGCAGCCCTACAGGGGAACGTGGCGCTTTCTTT. Translation gives CASSPTGERGAFF.

In its sample, this clonotype was seen many times. The chain employs TRBV5-1 and TRBJ2-6; the match to TRBD1 covers 11 bases. Germline V gene sequence: CDR1 SGHRS, CDR2 YFSETQ. The V segment lost 4 bases and the J segment 2 bases; nucleotides outside the gene matches: 8. CDR3 length: 18 amino acids. CDR3 sequence reads: CASSDGTGGNAGANVLTF. CDR3 DNA sequence: TGCGCCAGCAGCGACGGGACAGGGGGTAATGCTGGGGCCAACGTCCTGACTTTC.